This T cell receptor beta chain was recovered during a study of cytomegalovirus exposure and HLA in healthy donors. 60 Vbeta and 13 Jbeta primers were used in PCR. The assay was immunoSEQ multiplex PCR, and TCRdb's table has in-frame clones only and misses some. Counted here are approximately 160,000 clones, 84% occurring once; the ten biggest clones make up roughly 5.2%. Only a few counts were recorded for this clone. The CDR3 sequence is 14 residues long. The germline CDR1 and CDR2 sequences are MNHNS and SASEGT. Trimming cost V 5 bases and J 4 bases, with 14 bases left between them. The sample comprised PBMCs. The receptor's source is a girl between 10 and 17 years old in good health and CMV-seropositive. This chain connects TRBV6-1 to TRBJ1-2, with D possibly being TRBD1 (5 bases). CDR3 nucleotide sequence: TGTGCCAGCAGTCTAGGGACTGACCCCTATGGCTACACCTTC. Its translation: CASSLGTDPYGYTF.